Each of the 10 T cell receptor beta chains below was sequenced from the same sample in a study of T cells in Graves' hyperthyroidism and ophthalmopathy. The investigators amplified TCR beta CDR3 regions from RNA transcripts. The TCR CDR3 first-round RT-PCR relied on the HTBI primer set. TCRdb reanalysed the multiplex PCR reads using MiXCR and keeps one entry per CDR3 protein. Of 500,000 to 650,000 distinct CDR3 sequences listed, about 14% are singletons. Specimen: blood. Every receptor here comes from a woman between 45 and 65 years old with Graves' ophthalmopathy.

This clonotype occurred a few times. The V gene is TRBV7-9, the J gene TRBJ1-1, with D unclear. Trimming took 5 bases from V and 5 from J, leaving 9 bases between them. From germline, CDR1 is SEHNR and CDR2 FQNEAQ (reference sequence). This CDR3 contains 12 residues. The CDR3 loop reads CASSGIETEAFF. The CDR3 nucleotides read TGTGCCAGCAGCGGCATAGAGACTGAAGCTTTCTTT.

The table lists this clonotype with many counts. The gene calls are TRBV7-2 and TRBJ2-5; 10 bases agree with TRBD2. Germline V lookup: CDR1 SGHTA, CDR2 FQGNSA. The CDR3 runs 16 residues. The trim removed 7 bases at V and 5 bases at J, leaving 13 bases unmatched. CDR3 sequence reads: CASKPAGGPTPETQYF. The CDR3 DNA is TGTGCCAGCAAACCAGCGGGAGGGCCCACGCCGGAGACCCAGTACTTC.

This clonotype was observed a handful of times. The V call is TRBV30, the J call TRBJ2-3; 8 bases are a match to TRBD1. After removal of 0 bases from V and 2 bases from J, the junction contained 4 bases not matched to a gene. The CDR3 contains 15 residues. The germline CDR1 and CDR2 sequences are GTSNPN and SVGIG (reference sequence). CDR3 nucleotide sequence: TGTGCCTGGAGTGTTTTGGACAGGGACACAGATACGCAGTATTTT. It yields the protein CAWSVLDRDTDTQYF.

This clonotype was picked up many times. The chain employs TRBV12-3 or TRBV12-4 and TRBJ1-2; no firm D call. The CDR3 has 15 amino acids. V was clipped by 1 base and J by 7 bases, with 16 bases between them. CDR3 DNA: TGTGCCAGCAGTTTAGGTGAAGGAGGAGGGTTTGGCTACACCTTC. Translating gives CASSLGEGGGFGYTF.

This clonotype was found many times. The CDR3 bases are TGTGCCAGCACTTCCCAGGGGGCCCCTAACTATGGCTACACCTTC. It codes for CASTSQGAPNYGYTF. The rearrangement links TRBV28 to TRBJ1-2, with 8 bases fitting TRBD1. This CDR3 has 15 residues. J lost 0 bases, V lost 7 bases, and 7 bases had no gene match. Germline CDR1 MDHEN, CDR2 SYDVKM.

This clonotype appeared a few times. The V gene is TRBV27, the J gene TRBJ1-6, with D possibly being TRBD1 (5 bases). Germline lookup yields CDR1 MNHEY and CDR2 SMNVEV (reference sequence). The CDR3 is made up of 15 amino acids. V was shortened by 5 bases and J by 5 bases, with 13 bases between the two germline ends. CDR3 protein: CASSRDLPNNSPLHF. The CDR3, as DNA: TGTGCCAGCAGTCGGGACCTTCCTAATAATTCACCCCTCCACTTT.

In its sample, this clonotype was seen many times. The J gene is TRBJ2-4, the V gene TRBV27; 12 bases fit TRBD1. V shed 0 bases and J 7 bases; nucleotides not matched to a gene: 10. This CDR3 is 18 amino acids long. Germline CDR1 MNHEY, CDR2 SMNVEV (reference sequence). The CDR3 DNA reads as TGTGCCAGCAGTTTATCGATGTGGGGACAGGGGGCCCAGAACATTCAGTACTTC. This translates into CASSLSMWGQGAQNIQYF.

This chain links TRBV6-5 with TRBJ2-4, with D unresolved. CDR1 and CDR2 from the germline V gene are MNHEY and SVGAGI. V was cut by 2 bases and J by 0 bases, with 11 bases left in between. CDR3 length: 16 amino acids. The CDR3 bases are TGTGCCAGCAGTTACCGTAGGAGCTTAGCCAAAAACATTCAGTACTTC. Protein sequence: CASSYRRSLAKNIQYF.

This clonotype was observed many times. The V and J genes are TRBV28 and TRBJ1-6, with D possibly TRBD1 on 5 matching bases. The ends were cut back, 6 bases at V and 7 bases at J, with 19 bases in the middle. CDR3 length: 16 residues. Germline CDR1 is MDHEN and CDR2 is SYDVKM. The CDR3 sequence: CASRKRGGSINSPLHF. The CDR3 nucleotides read TGTGCCAGCAGAAAACGGGGGGGTTCCATCAATTCACCCCTCCACTTT.

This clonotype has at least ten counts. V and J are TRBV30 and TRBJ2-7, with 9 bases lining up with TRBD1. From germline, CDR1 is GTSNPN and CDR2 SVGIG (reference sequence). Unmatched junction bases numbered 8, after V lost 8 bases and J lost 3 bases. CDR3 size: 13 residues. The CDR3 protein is CAREDRGNYEQYF. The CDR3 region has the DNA TGTGCCCGAGAGGACAGGGGTAACTACGAGCAGTACTTC. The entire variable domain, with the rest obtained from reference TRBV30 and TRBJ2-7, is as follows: SQTIHQWPATLVQPVGSPLSLECTVEGTSNPNLYWYRQAAGRGLQLLFYSVGIGQISSEVPQNLSASRPQDRQFILSSKKLLLSDSGFYLCAREDRGNYEQYFGPGTRLTVT.